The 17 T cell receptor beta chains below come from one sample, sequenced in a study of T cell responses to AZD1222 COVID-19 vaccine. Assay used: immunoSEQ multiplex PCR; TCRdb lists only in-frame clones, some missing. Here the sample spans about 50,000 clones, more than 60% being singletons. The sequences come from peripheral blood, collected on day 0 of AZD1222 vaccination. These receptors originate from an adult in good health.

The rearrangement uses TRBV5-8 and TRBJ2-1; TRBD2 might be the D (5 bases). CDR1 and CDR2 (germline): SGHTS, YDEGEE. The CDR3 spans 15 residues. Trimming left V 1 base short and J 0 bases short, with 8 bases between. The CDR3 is CASSLQGSSYNEQFF. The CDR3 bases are TGTGCCAGCAGCTTGCAAGGGAGCTCCTACAATGAGCAGTTCTTC. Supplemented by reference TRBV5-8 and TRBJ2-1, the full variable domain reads EAGVTQSPTHLIKTRGQQATLRCSPISGHTSVYWYQQALGLGLQFLLWYDEGEERNRGNFPPRFSGRQFPNYSSELNVNALELEDSALYLCASSLQGSSYNEQFFGPGTRLTVL.

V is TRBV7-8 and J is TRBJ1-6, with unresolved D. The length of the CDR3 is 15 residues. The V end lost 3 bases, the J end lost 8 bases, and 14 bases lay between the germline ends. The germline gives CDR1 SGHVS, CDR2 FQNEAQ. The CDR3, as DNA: TGTGCCAGCAGCTTTTTGGCCGCTGGCGATTCACCCCTCCACTTT. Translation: CASSFLAAGDSPLHF. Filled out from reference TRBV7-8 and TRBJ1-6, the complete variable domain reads GAGVSQSPRYKVAKRGQDVALRCDPISGHVSLFWYQQALGQGPEFLTYFQNEAQLDKSGLPSDRFFAERPEGSVSTLKIQRTQQEDSAVYLCASSFLAAGDSPLHFGNGTRLTVT.

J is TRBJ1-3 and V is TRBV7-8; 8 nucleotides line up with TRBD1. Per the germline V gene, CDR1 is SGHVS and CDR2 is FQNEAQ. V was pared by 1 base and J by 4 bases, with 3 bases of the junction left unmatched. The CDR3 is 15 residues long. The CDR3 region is CASSLVQGAGNTIYF. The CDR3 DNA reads TGTGCCAGCAGCTTAGTCCAGGGGGCAGGAAACACCATATATTTT.

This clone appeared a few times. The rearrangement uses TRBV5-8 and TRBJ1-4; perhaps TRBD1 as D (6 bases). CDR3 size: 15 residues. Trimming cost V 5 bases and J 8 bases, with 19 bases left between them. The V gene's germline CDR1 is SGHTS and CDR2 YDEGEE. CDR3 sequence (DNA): TGTGCCAGCAGAACAGTGGGGGGGGCGCGAGAAAAACTGTTTTTT. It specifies CASRTVGGAREKLFF.

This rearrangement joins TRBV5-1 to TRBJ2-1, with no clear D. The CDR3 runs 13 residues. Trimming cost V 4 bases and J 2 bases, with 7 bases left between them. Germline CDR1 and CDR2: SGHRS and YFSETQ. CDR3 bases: TGCGCCAGCAGCCACTATGCCTACAATGAGCAGTTCTTC. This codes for CASSHYAYNEQFF.

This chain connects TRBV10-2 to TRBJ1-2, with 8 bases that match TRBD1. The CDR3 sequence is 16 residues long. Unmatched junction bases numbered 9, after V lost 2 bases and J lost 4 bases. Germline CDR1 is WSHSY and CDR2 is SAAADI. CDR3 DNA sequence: TGCGCCAGCAGTGAGACCTCAGGGGGCTACGTCTATGGCTACACCTTC. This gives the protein CASSETSGGYVYGYTF.

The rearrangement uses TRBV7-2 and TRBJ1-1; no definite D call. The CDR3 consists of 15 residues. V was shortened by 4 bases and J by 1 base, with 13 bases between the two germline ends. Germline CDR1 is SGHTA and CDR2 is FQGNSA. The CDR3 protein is CASSSQQAANTEAFF. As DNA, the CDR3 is TGTGCCAGCAGCTCCCAGCAGGCCGCGAACACTGAAGCTTTCTTT.

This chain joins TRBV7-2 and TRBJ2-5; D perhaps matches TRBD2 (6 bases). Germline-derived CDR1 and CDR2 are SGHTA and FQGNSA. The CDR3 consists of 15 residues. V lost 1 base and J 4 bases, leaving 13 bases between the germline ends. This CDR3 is CASSLVFSGAETQYF. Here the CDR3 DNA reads TGTGCCAGCAGCTTAGTTTTTAGCGGAGCAGAGACCCAGTACTTC.

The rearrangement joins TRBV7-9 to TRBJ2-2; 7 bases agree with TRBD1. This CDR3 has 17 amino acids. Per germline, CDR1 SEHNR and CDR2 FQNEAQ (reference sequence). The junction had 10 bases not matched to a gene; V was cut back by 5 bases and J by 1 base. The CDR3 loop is CASSQGVDTWNTGELFF. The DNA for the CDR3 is TGTGCCAGCAGCCAGGGGGTGGATACCTGGAACACCGGGGAGCTGTTTTTT.

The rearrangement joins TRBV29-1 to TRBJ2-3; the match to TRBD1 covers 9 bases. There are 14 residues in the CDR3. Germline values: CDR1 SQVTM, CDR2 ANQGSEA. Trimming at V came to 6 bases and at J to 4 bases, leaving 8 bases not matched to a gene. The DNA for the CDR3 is TGCAGCGTCCGACAGGGGGGGTTTGCAGATACGCAGTATTTT. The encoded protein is CSVRQGGFADTQYF.

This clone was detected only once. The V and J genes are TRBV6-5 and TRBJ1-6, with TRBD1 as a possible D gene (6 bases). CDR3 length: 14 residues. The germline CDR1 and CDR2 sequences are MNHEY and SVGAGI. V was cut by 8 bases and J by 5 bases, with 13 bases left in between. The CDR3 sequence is CASSQGQNNSPLHF. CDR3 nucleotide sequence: TGTGCCAGCTCACAAGGACAGAATAATTCACCCCTCCACTTT.

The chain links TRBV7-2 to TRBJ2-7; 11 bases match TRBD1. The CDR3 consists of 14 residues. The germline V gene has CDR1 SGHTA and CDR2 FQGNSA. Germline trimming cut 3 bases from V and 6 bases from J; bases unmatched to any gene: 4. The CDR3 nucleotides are TGTGCCAGCAGCTTGGGGACAGGGGGTCTCGAGCAGTACGTC. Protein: CASSLGTGGLEQYV.

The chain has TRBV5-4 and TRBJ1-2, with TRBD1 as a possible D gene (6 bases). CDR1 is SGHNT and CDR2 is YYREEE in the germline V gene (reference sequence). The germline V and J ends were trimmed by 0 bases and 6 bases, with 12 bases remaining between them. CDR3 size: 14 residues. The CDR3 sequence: CASSLVGAQHGYTF. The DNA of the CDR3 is TGTGCCAGCAGCTTGGTGGGGGCGCAGCATGGCTACACCTTC.

CDR3 protein: CASSLYGQGGSGNTIYF. CDR3 DNA sequence: TGTGCCAGCAGCTTGTATGGACAGGGAGGCTCTGGAAACACCATATATTTT. J is TRBJ1-3 and V is TRBV5-6; 8 bases are shared with TRBD1. Trimming removed 1 base from V and 0 bases from J; junction bases left unmatched: 6. CDR1 and CDR2 (germline): SGHDT, YYEEEE. The CDR3 is made up of 17 amino acids.

CDR3: CATSRGRDRGFGSEAFF. The CDR3 DNA reads TGTGCCACCAGCAGAGGACGGGACAGGGGATTCGGTTCTGAAGCTTTCTTT. This chain connects TRBV15 to TRBJ1-1; 10 nucleotides align to TRBD1. Trimming at V came to 1 base and at J to 6 bases, leaving 11 bases not matched to a gene. There are 17 residues in the CDR3. Looked up from germline, CDR1 is LNHNV and CDR2 is YYDKDF (reference sequence).

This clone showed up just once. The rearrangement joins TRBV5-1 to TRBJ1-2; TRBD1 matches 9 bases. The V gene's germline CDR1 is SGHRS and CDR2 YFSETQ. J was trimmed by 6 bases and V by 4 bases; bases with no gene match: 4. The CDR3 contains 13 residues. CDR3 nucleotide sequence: TGCGCCAGCAGCATCGGACAGGGGAATGGCTACACCTTC. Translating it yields CASSIGQGNGYTF.

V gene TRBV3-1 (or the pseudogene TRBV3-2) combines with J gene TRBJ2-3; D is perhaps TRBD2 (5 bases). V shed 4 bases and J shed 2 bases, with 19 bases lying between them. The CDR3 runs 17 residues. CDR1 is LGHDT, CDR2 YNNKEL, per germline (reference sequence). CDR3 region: CASSPLGRARVTDTQYF. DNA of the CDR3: TGTGCCAGCAGCCCCCTTGGGCGGGCCCGCGTCACAGATACGCAGTATTTT.